This TCR beta chain was captured by sequencing in a study of Ad26.COV2.S vaccination and SARS-CoV-2 variants. At the level of the study: Vaccine-arm donor from the placebo-controlled COV1001 Ad26.COV2.S trial.

The V gene's germline CDR1 is MNHNY and CDR2 SVGAGI (reference sequence). The V end lost 5 bases, the J end lost 10 bases, and 17 bases lay between the germline ends. The CDR3 sequence is 13 residues long. Treatment given: around 19 received Ad26.COV2.S at low or high dose, single or two shots; about 5 received placebo; per-sample allocation not given. Collection of samples fell on day 63 after the first vaccine or placebo injection. Sequencing was performed with immunoSEQ multiplex PCR; in TCRdb, only in-frame clones are kept and a portion is missing. Of just under 250,000 clones in the sample, 88% are singletons; the top ten hold approximately 11%.

The source is a person between 18 and 59 years old who received the Ad26.COV2.S COVID-19 vaccine or a placebo. Here the sequenced sample was peripheral blood, taken in a trial of Ad26.COV2.S vaccine versus placebo. The chain combines TRBV6-6 with TRBJ1-2; a possible D gene is TRBD1 (5 bases). The CDR3, as DNA: TGTGCCAGCAGTCCCTACCGCGGGGCAACCTACACCTTC. This translates into CASSPYRGATYTF.